This T cell receptor (beta chain) appears in the sequencing data of a study of monozygotic twins with inflammatory bowel disease. Regarding the study as a whole: Researchers report that IBD patients shared fewer clonotypes with others than healthy twins, especially amid disease activity. Whether twins were concordant or discordant made no difference to repertoire similarity, possibly from limited power. Among IBD patients, TCRbeta diversity (inverse Simpson) was lower than in healthy co-twins.

Making each TCR library took around 3,400 ng of total RNA. TCRdb re-called the 5' RACE reads; every CDR3 protein appears as one record, without DNA. Its table records around 450,000 distinct CDR3 sequences. Germline lookup yields CDR1 MNHNS and CDR2 SASEGT. The length of the CDR3 is 12 residues. About this clonotype: As yet, its antigen is unknown.

The specimen was blood. The sequence came from a human donor with ulcerative colitis or Crohn's disease, or a healthy co-twin of an affected twin (not recorded which). The chain has TRBV6-1 and TRBJ2-4. CDR3 region: CASSGDVDAYYF.